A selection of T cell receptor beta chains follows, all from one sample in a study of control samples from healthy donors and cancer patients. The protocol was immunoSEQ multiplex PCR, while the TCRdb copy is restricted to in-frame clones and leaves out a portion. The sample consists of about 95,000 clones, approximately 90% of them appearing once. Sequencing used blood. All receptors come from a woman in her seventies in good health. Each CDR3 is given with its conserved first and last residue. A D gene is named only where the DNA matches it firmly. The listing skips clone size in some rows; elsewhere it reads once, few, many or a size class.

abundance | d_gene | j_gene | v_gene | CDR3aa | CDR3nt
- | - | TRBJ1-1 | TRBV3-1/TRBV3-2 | CASSPLNTEAFF | TGTGCCAGCAGCCCGTTGAACACTGAAGCTTTCTTT
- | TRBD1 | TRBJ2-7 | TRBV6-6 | CASSQKGTGALSYEQYF | TGTGCCAGCAGTCAAAAAGGGACAGGGGCCCTCTCCTACGAGCAGTACTTC
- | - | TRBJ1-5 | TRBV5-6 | CASSHSNQPQHF | TGTGCCAGCAGCCATAGCAATCAGCCCCAGCATTTT
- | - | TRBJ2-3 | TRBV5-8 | CASSLAAGSDTQYF | TGTGCCAGCAGCTTGGCCGCAGGCTCAGATACGCAGTATTTT
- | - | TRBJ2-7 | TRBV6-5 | CASSYSRGSLSYEQYF | TGTGCCAGCAGTTACTCGAGAGGCTCCTTATCCTACGAGCAGTACTTC
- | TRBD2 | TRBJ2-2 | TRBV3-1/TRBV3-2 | CASSQLAGAGELFF | TGTGCCAGCAGCCAACTCGCGGGAGCCGGGGAGCTGTTTTTT
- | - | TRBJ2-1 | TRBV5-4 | CASSLVGTEEQFF | TGTGCCAGCAGCTTGGTGGGGACGGAAGAGCAGTTCTTC
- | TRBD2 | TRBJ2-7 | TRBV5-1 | CASSQIWGGSRDEQYF | TGCGCCAGCAGCCAGATCTGGGGAGGGTCAAGGGACGAGCAGTACTTC
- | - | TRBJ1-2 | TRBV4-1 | CASSQLPGTVYGYTF | TGCGCCAGCAGCCAGCTACCAGGAACAGTCTATGGCTACACCTTC
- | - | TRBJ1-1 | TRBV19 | CASSKSIGAEAFF | TGTGCCAGCAGTAAGTCGATAGGGGCTGAAGCTTTCTTT
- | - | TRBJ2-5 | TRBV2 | CASSGLVAGETQYF | TGTGCCAGCAGTGGACTAGTTGCAGGAGAGACCCAGTACTTC
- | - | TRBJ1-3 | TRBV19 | CASSQDPSGNTIYF | TGTGCCAGTAGTCAAGACCCCTCTGGAAACACCATATATTTT
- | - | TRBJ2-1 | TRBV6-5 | CATLGAGPSYNEQFF | TGTGCCACTCTGGGGGCCGGACCCTCCTACAATGAGCAGTTCTTC
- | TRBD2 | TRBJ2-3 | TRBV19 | CASSRTSGRAADTQYF | TGTGCCAGTAGTAGGACTAGCGGGAGGGCCGCAGATACGCAGTATTTT
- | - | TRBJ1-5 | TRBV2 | CASSEGINQPQHF | TGTGCCAGCAGTGAAGGGATCAATCAGCCCCAGCATTTT
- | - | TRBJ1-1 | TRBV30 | CAGRKGSVTEAFF | TGTGCTGGAAGGAAGGGTTCGGTCACTGAAGCTTTCTTT
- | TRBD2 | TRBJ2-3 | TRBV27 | CASSLTSGTTTDTQYF | TGTGCCAGCAGTTTAACCAGCGGGACCACCACAGATACGCAGTATTTT
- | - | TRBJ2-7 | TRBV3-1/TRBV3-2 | CASSRIAGTGAGEQYF | TGTGCCAGCAGTCGCATTGCCGGGACTGGCGCGGGGGAGCAGTACTTC
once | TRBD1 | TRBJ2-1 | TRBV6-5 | CASSSGTGANNEQFF | TGTGCCAGCAGTTCTGGGACAGGGGCCAACAATGAGCAGTTCTTC
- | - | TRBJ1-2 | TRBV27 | CASSPLRGYGYTF | TGTGCCAGCAGTCCACTGAGGGGCTATGGCTACACCTTC
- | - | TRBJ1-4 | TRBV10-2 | CASTQQGSNEKLFF | TGCGCCAGCACCCAACAGGGTTCTAATGAAAAACTGTTTTTT
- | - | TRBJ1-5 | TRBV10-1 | CASIRQGRDQPQHF | TGCGCCAGCATCCGGCAGGGGAGGGATCAGCCCCAGCATTTT
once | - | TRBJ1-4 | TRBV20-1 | CSAKDYEKLFF | TGCAGTGCTAAGGACTATGAAAAACTGTTTTTT
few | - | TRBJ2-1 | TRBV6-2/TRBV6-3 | CASSYGRRNEQFF | TGTGCCAGCAGTTACGGCCGAAGGAATGAGCAGTTCTTC
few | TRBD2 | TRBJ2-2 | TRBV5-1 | CASSLGREAGELFF | TGCGCCAGCAGCTTAGGGAGGGAGGCCGGGGAGCTGTTTTTT
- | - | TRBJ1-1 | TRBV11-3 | CASSLLAGTEAFF | TGTGCCAGCAGCTTATTGGCGGGCACTGAAGCTTTCTTT
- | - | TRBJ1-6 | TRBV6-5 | CASMRSSYNSPLHF | TGTGCCAGCATGAGAAGCTCCTATAATTCACCCCTCCACTTT
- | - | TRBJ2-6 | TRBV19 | CASSRNTGAGANVLTF | TGTGCCAGTAGCCGCAACACAGGAGCTGGGGCCAACGTCCTGACTTTC
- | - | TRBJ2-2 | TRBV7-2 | CASSSRLPPNTGELFF | TGTGCCAGCAGCTCCCGACTACCACCGAACACCGGGGAGCTGTTTTTT
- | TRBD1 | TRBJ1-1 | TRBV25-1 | CASSEPGTGNTEAFF | TGTGCCAGCAGTGAACCCGGGACAGGGAACACTGAAGCTTTCTTT
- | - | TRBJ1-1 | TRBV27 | CASSMTTVPNTEAFF | TGTGCCAGCAGTATGACGACAGTCCCCAACACTGAAGCTTTCTTT